A single sample is the source of the 20 T cell receptor beta chains below, sequenced in a study of T cells in Graves' hyperthyroidism and ophthalmopathy. TCR beta CDR3 region amplification was performed from RNA transcripts. With the HTBI primer set, the TCR CDR3 went through a first round of RT-PCR. In TCRdb, the multiplex PCR reads were re-called with MiXCR into one record per CDR3 protein. The profile shows about 410,000 distinct CDR3 sequences, under 15% of them singletons. Material for sequencing was blood. These receptors were obtained from a man aged 18 to 29 with Graves' ophthalmopathy.

The chain employs TRBV13 and TRBJ2-3; possible D gene TRBD1, 5 bases. V was cut by 0 bases and J by 5 bases, with 12 bases left in between. This CDR3 is built from 15 residues. Germline assignment: CDR1 PRHDT and CDR2 FYEKMQ (reference sequence). CDR3 amino acids: CASSLGGVALDTQYF. In DNA, the CDR3 is TGTGCCAGCAGCTTAGGAGGGGTCGCATTAGATACGCAGTATTTT.

This clonotype was found many times. The chain is built from TRBV19 and TRBJ2-7, with a weak D call TRBD1 (5 bases). Trimming left V 6 bases short and J 0 bases short, with 21 bases between. Looked up from germline, CDR1 is LNHDA and CDR2 is SQIVND (reference sequence). CDR3 length: 17 residues. The chain's CDR3 is CASRPKKQDTLSYEQYF. As DNA, the CDR3 is TGTGCCAGTAGACCAAAGAAACAGGATACCCTCTCCTACGAGCAGTACTTC. The full variable domain, in which reference TRBV19 and TRBJ2-7 provide the parts outside the CDR3, is DGGITQSPKYLFRKEGQNVTLSCEQNLNHDAMYWYRQDPGQGLRLIYYSQIVNDFQKGDIAEGYSVSREKKESFPLTVTSAQKNPTAFYLCASRPKKQDTLSYEQYFGPGTRLTVT.

This clonotype occurred many times. CDR3 coding DNA: TGTGCCAGCAGCCAAGATTCAGGGAACACTGAAGCTTTCTTT. Encoded protein: CASSQDSGNTEAFF. The chain links TRBV3-1 to TRBJ1-1; D gene ambiguous. The CDR3 loop spans 14 amino acids. Germline-derived CDR1 and CDR2 are LGHDT and YNNKEL (reference sequence). The V end was cut by 0 bases, the J end by 1 base, with 6 bases between. Filled out from reference TRBV3-1 and TRBJ1-1, the complete variable domain reads DTAVSQTPKYLVTQMGNDKSIKCEQNLGHDTMYWYKQDSKKFLKIMFSYNNKELIINETVPNRFSPKSPDKAHLNLHINSLELGDSAVYFCASSQDSGNTEAFFGQGTRLTVV.

This clonotype was observed many times. The chain links TRBV12-3 or TRBV12-4 to TRBJ2-5; D is undetermined. V was cut by 5 bases and J by 0 bases, with 10 bases left in between. CDR3 length equals 14 residues. CDR3 loop: CASSPPAYQETQYF. For the CDR3, the DNA is TGTGCCAGCAGTCCCCCGGCATACCAAGAGACCCAGTACTTC.

This clonotype was counted between two and nine times. The chain couples TRBV6-5 to TRBJ2-3; D may be TRBD1 or TRBD2 (5 bases each). Trimming shortened V by 4 bases and J by 7 bases, and 12 bases separated the two germline ends. CDR1 is MNHEY and CDR2 is SVGAGI in the germline V gene. CDR3 size: 13 residues. The CDR3 DNA follows: TGTGCCAGCAGTTGGGACGGGGTTCATACGCAGTATTTT. It specifies CASSWDGVHTQYF.

The chain couples TRBV29-1 to TRBJ2-5; 9 bases match TRBD2. V was pared by 6 bases and J by 5 bases, with 7 bases of the junction left unmatched. Germline V gives CDR1 SQVTM, CDR2 ANQGSEA. CDR3 length equals 13 residues. The CDR3 loop is CSVPGTSFETQYF. In DNA form, the CDR3 reads TGCAGCGTCCCAGGGACTAGCTTCGAGACCCAGTACTTC.

The chain recombines TRBV7-9 with TRBJ1-2; D gene unclear. This CDR3 comprises 13 residues. The germline CDR1 and CDR2 sequences are SEHNR and FQNEAQ (reference sequence). V was cut by 5 bases and J by 4 bases, with 11 bases left in between. In nucleotides, the CDR3 is TGTGCCAGCAGCCAACCAGAGAGCTATGGCTACACCTTC. Amino acid sequence: CASSQPESYGYTF.

This clonotype was seen ten or more times. V and J are TRBV7-9 and TRBJ2-2; D is perhaps TRBD1 (5 bases). CDR1 is SEHNR, CDR2 FQNEAQ, per germline (reference sequence). This CDR3 comprises 13 residues. V lost 7 bases and J lost 6, with 12 bases in between. CDR3 sequence reads: CASNKPGSGELFF. DNA for the CDR3: TGTGCCAGCAACAAGCCAGGGTCCGGGGAGCTGTTTTTT. Together with reference TRBV7-9 and TRBJ2-2, the CDR3 gives the full variable domain: DTGVSQNPRHKITKRGQNVTFRCDPISEHNRLYWYRQTLGQGPEFLTYFQNEAQLEKSRLLSDRFSAERPKGSFSTLEIQRTEQGDSAMYLCASNKPGSGELFFGEGSRLTVL.

This clonotype showed up just a few times. This chain links TRBV27 with TRBJ2-6, with D unresolved. The germline V gene encodes CDR1 MNHEY and CDR2 SMNVEV (reference sequence). The CDR3 length is 16 residues. Trimming removed 7 bases at V and 1 base at J, with 14 bases between. The CDR3 here is CASKGRIRSGANVLTF. The CDR3 region has the DNA TGTGCCAGCAAGGGCAGGATACGTTCTGGGGCCAACGTCCTGACTTTC.

The sample holds many counts of this clonotype. The chain employs TRBV20-1 and TRBJ2-5; tentative D call: TRBD1 (6 bases). Germline V lookup: CDR1 DFQATT, CDR2 SNEGSKA (reference sequence). The CDR3 loop spans 13 amino acids. V lost 4 bases and J lost 2, with 11 bases in between. The CDR3 region is CSATGQLQETQYF. CDR3 bases: TGCAGTGCTACTGGACAGTTGCAAGAGACCCAGTACTTC.

This clonotype was observed at least ten times. The rearrangement links TRBV7-9 to TRBJ2-5, with D perhaps matching TRBD1 (5 bases). The germline V gene encodes CDR1 SEHNR and CDR2 FQNEAQ (reference sequence). CDR3 length: 14 amino acids. The germline V and J ends were trimmed by 5 bases and 6 bases, with 16 bases remaining between them. CDR3 sequence: CASSLQATLKTQYF. In DNA form, the CDR3 reads TGTGCCAGCAGCCTACAGGCCACCCTAAAGACCCAGTACTTC. Supplemented by reference TRBV7-9 and TRBJ2-5, the full variable domain reads DTGVSQNPRHKITKRGQNVTFRCDPISEHNRLYWYRQTLGQGPEFLTYFQNEAQLEKSRLLSDRFSAERPKGSFSTLEIQRTEQGDSAMYLCASSLQATLKTQYFGPGTRLLVL.

This clonotype has only a few counts. The chain employs TRBV19 and TRBJ2-2, with D possibly being TRBD1 (5 bases). V lost 5 bases to trimming and J lost 5 bases, with 12 bases between them. Germline V CDR1 and CDR2: LNHDA, SQIVND (reference sequence). The CDR3 is 14 residues long. In nucleotides, the CDR3 is TGTGCCAGTAGTGCCCCGACAGTGACCGGGGAGCTGTTTTTT. Amino acids: CASSAPTVTGELFF.

This clonotype showed up many times. This CDR3 is CASSLLDEQYF. The CDR3 DNA is TGTGCCAGCAGCTTACTGGACGAGCAGTACTTC. The chain recombines TRBV7-9 with TRBJ2-7, with no clear D. The germline gives CDR1 SEHNR, CDR2 FQNEAQ (reference sequence). The CDR3 loop spans 11 amino acids. V lost 2 bases, J lost 5 bases, and 4 bases lay in between.

This clonotype appeared many times. The chain links TRBV20-1 to TRBJ1-5; no firm D call. From germline, CDR1 is DFQATT and CDR2 SNEGSKA (reference sequence). The CDR3 covers 14 residues. V was trimmed by 4 bases and J by 2 bases, leaving 12 bases between them. For the CDR3, the DNA is TGCAGTGCTATGATGGCAGCAGGCAATCAGCCCCAGCATTTT. This encodes CSAMMAAGNQPQHF.

This clonotype was seen many times. The chain employs TRBV18 and TRBJ2-7, with 9 nucleotides matching TRBD2. CDR1 and CDR2 (germline): KGHSH, LQKENI. J lost 2 bases, V lost 6 bases, and 8 bases had no gene match. This CDR3 is 15 amino acids long. The chain's CDR3 is CASSPLAGEAYEQYF. Written as DNA, the CDR3 is TGTGCCAGCTCCCCTTTAGCGGGGGAAGCCTACGAGCAGTACTTC.

About this clonotype itself: Being one base from a much bigger clone, this may be a read error. The rearrangement uses TRBV18 and TRBJ1-1; D is undetermined. This CDR3 comprises 12 residues. V lost 5 bases, J lost 4 bases, and 8 bases lay in between. Germline lookup yields CDR1 KGHSH and CDR2 LQKENI. CDR3 bases: TGTGCCAGCTCAGACGATCGCACTGAAGCTTTCTTT. As protein: CASSDDRTEAFF.

The sample holds many counts of this clonotype. The chain couples TRBV13 to TRBJ1-4, with D tentatively TRBD1 (5 bases). The germline V gene has CDR1 PRHDT and CDR2 FYEKMQ (reference sequence). V was trimmed by 3 bases and J by 3 bases, leaving 8 bases between them. CDR3 length equals 14 residues. CDR3 loop: CASSFREANEKLFF. DNA of the CDR3: TGTGCCAGCAGCTTCAGGGAAGCTAATGAAAAACTGTTTTTT.

Many counts were recorded for this clonotype. This chain uses TRBV6-1 with TRBJ1-2; no clear D. This CDR3 region has 15 residues. The germline V gene encodes CDR1 MNHNS and CDR2 SASEGT. Trimming took off 1 base at V and 2 bases at J, with 11 bases between the two ends. CDR3 loop: CASSEGSGPNYGYTF. CDR3 coding DNA: TGTGCCAGCAGTGAAGGGAGTGGACCCAACTATGGCTACACCTTC.

This clonotype showed up many times. This chain links TRBV6-1 with TRBJ2-7; 9 nucleotides match TRBD2. The CDR3 contains 14 residues. Germline values: CDR1 MNHNS, CDR2 SASEGT. V shed 1 base and J 7 bases; nucleotides not matched to a gene: 5. Here the CDR3 DNA reads TGTGCCAGCAGTGAAGTAGCGGGAGCTAGGGAGCAGTACTTC. As protein: CASSEVAGAREQYF.

This clonotype was observed a single time. A read error may be the cause here, since a much bigger clone is one base away. This chain uses TRBV5-6 with TRBJ2-3; 9 bases are a match to TRBD2. Germline V gene data show CDR1 as SGHDT and CDR2 as YYEEEE. This CDR3 contains 16 residues. The CDR3: CASRLGRAGGADTQYF. CDR3 bases: TGTGCCAGCAGATTGGGGAGAGCGGGGGGTGCAGATACGCAGTATTTT.